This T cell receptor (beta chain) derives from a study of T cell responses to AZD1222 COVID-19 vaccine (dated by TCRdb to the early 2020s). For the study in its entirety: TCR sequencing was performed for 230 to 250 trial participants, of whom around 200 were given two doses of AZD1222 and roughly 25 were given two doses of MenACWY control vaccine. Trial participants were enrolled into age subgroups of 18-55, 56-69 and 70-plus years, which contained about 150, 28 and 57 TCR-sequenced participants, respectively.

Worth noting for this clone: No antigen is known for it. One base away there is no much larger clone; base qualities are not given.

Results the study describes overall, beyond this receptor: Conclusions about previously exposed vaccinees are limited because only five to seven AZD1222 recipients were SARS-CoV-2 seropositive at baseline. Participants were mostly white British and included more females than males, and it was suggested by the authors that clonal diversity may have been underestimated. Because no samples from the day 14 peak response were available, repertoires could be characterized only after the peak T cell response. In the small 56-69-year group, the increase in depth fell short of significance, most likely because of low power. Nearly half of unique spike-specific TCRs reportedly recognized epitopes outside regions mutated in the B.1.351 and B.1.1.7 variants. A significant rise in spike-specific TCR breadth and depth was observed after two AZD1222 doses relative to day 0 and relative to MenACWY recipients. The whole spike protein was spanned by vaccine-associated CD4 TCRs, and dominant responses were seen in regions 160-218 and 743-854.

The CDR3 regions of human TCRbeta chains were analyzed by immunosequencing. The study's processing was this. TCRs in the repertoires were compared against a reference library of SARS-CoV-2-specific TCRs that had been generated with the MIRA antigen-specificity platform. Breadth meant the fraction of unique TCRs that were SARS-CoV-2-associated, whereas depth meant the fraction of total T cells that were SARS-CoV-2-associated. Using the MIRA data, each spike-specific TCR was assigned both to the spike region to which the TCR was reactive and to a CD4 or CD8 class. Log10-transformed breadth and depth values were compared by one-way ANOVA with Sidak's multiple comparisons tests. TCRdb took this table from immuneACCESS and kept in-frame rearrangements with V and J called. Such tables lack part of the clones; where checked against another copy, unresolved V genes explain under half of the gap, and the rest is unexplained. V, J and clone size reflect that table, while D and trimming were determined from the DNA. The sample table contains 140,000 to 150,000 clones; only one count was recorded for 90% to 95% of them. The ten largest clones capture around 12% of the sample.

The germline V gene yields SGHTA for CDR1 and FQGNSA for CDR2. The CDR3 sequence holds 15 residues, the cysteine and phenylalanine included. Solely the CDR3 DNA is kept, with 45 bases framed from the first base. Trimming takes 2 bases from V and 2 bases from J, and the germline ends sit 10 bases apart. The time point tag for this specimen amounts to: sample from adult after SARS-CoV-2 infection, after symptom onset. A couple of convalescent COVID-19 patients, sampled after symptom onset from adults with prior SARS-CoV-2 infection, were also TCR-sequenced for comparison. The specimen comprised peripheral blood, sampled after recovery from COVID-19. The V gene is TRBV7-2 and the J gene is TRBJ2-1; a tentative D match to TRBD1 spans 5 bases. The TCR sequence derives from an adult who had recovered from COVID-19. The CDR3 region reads CASSLRQSPYNEQFF. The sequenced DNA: TGTGCCAGCAGCTTACGACAGAGCCCCTACAATGAGCAGTTCTTC.